The clone carrying this TCR beta chain was counted many times. Its antigen is as yet unknown. Germline V gene data show CDR1 as MDHEN and CDR2 as SYDVKM. The V segment lost 6 bases and the J segment 2 bases; nucleotides outside the gene matches: 3. CDR3 size: 13 residues. Using quantitative 5'-RACE with molecular barcodes, the authors made TCR beta libraries. TCRdb independently ran MiXCR on the 5' RACE reads; one entry per CDR3 protein. The profile shows 180,000 or so distinct CDR3 sequences, around 10% of them singletons. This sample stems from a study of CD8 T cells in ankylosing spondylitis. General study findings and limits: Reported data indicate significant enrichment of disease-linked clones within matched ankylosing spondylitis synovial fluid.

The V call is TRBV28, the J call TRBJ1-2; the match to TRBD1 covers 7 bases. Sequencing was performed on blood, either unsorted or a sorted T cell fraction (not recorded which). The receptor's source is a male donor with ankylosing spondylitis or in good health (not recorded which). The CDR3 loop is CASSDRANYGYTF. The CDR3, as DNA: TGTGCCAGCAGCGACAGGGCCAACTATGGCTACACCTTC.